Listed here are 16 T cell receptor beta chains from one sample, sequenced in a study of CD8 T cells in Susac syndrome. Random hexamers were used to reverse transcribe the RNA input (0.5 to 1 ug). Via MiXCR, TCRdb re-called the immunoSEQ multiplex PCR reads, giving one row per CDR3 protein. Of some 300,000 distinct CDR3 sequences detected, roughly 84% appear once; the ten largest clones hold approximately 0.11%. The source material was CD8+ T cells from PBMCs. These receptors were taken from a human donor with multiple sclerosis.

The chain employs TRBV6-1 and TRBJ2-3; 15 bases fit TRBD2. The CDR3 spans 16 residues. The germline CDR1 and CDR2 sequences are MNHNS and SASEGT. The V segment lost 6 bases and the J segment 4 bases; nucleotides outside the gene matches: 5. The CDR3: CASRGTSGRRADTQYF. CDR3 bases: TGTGCCAGCAGGGGGACTAGCGGGAGGAGAGCAGATACGCAGTATTTT.

A single count supports this clonotype. The rearrangement joins TRBV27 to TRBJ2-1; 11 bases are a match to TRBD2. CDR1 MNHEY and CDR2 SMNVEV come from the germline V gene (reference sequence). This CDR3 is 16 amino acids long. The V gene end was trimmed by 3 bases and the J gene end by 7 bases; junction bases not matched to a gene: 8. CDR3 bases: TGTGCCAGCAGTTTTATAGCGGGAGGGCCGAGGAATGAGCAGTTCTTC. Translating it yields CASSFIAGGPRNEQFF.

The J gene is TRBJ2-1, the V gene TRBV2; 9 nucleotides agree with TRBD2. Germline trimming cut 3 bases from V and 3 bases from J; bases unmatched to any gene: 3. The CDR3 runs to 15 residues. The V gene's germline CDR1 is SNHLY and CDR2 FYNNEI. CDR3 sequence reads: CASSETSGVYNEQFF. CDR3 sequence (DNA): TGTGCCAGCAGTGAGACTAGCGGAGTCTACAATGAGCAGTTCTTC.

The sample holds one count of this clonotype. The rearrangement links TRBV7-9 to TRBJ2-7; D may be TRBD1 (5 bases). CDR3 length: 16 residues. CDR1 and CDR2 (germline): SEHNR, FQNEAQ (reference sequence). V lost 4 bases and J 2 bases, leaving 18 bases between the germline ends. Written as DNA, the CDR3 is TGTGCCAGCAGCTCCCTGCTGGGGCGGCCTCCCTACGAGCAGTACTTC. This encodes CASSSLLGRPPYEQYF.

The V gene is TRBV27, the J gene TRBJ2-7, with D hard to call. Per the germline V gene, CDR1 is MNHEY and CDR2 is SMNVEV (reference sequence). V was shortened by 6 bases and J by 5 bases, with 14 bases between the two germline ends. CDR3 length: 13 amino acids. CDR3 coding DNA: TGTGCCAGCAGCTTACAGCCTTGGGACGAGCAGTACTTC. Translation: CASSLQPWDEQYF.

The chain is built from TRBV6-1 and TRBJ2-6; a possible D gene is TRBD1 (5 bases). The CDR3 extends over 14 amino acids. The V gene lost 6 bases and the J gene lost 3 bases, with 9 bases spanning the gap. Germline CDR1 MNHNS, CDR2 SASEGT. For the CDR3, the DNA is TGTGCCAGCAGAACAGGTCGTGGGGCCAACGTCCTGACTTTC. It encodes CASRTGRGANVLTF.

This chain connects TRBV11-2 to TRBJ2-1; D unclear. Germline CDR1 SGHAT, CDR2 FQNNGV. The CDR3 length is 13 residues. V was trimmed by 4 bases and J by 8 bases, leaving 12 bases between them. The CDR3 bases are TGTGCCAGCAGCTCAAGCAGTCGGGATGAGCAGTTCTTC. Its translation: CASSSSSRDEQFF.

The gene calls are TRBV27 and TRBJ2-7, with 7 bases identical to TRBD2. CDR1 is MNHEY, CDR2 SMNVEV, per germline (reference sequence). The CDR3 spans 14 residues. Unmatched junction bases numbered 4, after V lost 5 bases and J lost 0 bases. The chain's CDR3 is CASSMGGASYEQYF. The CDR3 coding sequence is TGTGCCAGCAGTATGGGAGGGGCCTCCTACGAGCAGTACTTC.

The genes are TRBV29-1 and TRBJ1-1; D is ambiguous. Germline V CDR1 and CDR2: SQVTM, ANQGSEA. The CDR3 is 12 residues long. V dropped 3 bases and J dropped 7 bases, with 12 bases sitting between them. The chain's CDR3 is CSVEVVEVEAFF. The CDR3 DNA sequence: TGCAGCGTTGAGGTGGTCGAGGTTGAAGCTTTCTTT.

The chain recombines TRBV4-2 with TRBJ1-1; TRBD1 might be the D (5 bases). The germline CDR1 and CDR2 sequences are LGHNA and YNFKEQ. Trimming took off 3 bases at V and 3 bases at J, with 8 bases between the two ends. This CDR3 spans 13 amino acids. CDR3 residues: CASSQRGDTEAFF. The CDR3 DNA reads TGTGCCAGCAGCCAGAGGGGAGACACTGAAGCTTTCTTT.

The J gene is TRBJ2-5, the V gene TRBV6-2 or TRBV6-3, with D perhaps TRBD1 or TRBD2 (5 bases each). The CDR3 extends over 15 amino acids. Looked up from germline, CDR1 is MNHEY and CDR2 is SVGEGT. The ends were cut back, 4 bases at V and 4 bases at J, with 16 bases in the middle. The CDR3 nucleotides read TGTGCCAGCAGTTCCGGGACCCACAGGAGAGAGACCCAGTACTTC. This sequence encodes CASSSGTHRRETQYF.

The chain uses TRBV5-1 and TRBJ2-7, with 7 bases matching TRBD1. Germline V lookup: CDR1 SGHRS, CDR2 YFSETQ. The CDR3 loop spans 14 amino acids. Unmatched junction bases numbered 8, after V lost 1 base and J lost 7 bases. The CDR3 is CASSLWTGVREQYF. CDR3 nucleotide sequence: TGCGCCAGCAGCTTGTGGACAGGCGTGAGGGAGCAGTACTTC.

The chain employs TRBV29-1 and TRBJ1-1, with D possibly TRBD1 on 5 matching bases. V was shortened by 7 bases and J by 10 bases, with 13 bases between the two germline ends. CDR3 length: 10 amino acids. Germline values: CDR1 SQVTM, CDR2 ANQGSEA. The CDR3 loop is CSDGGERAFF. The CDR3 nucleotides read TGCAGCGACGGGGGGGAAAGAGCTTTCTTT. The full variable domain, completed using reference TRBV29-1 and TRBJ1-1, is SAVISQKPSRDICQRGTSLTIQCQVDSQVTMMFWYRQQPGQSLTLIATANQGSEATYESGFVIDKFPISRPNLTFSTLTVSNMSPEDSSIYLCSDGGERAFFGQGTRLTVV.

The chain recombines TRBV7-9 with TRBJ2-5; 9 nucleotides align to TRBD1. V trimming: 5 bases; J trimming: 2 bases; junction bases outside the gene matches: 6. This CDR3 has 15 residues. Germline CDR1 is SEHNR and CDR2 is FQNEAQ (reference sequence). The chain's CDR3 is CASSPRGTGQETQYF. The DNA for the CDR3 is TGTGCCAGCAGCCCCAGGGGGACAGGGCAAGAGACCCAGTACTTC.

V gene TRBV4-2 combines with J gene TRBJ2-7; D uncertain. The CDR3 consists of 14 residues. Germline-derived CDR1 and CDR2 are LGHNA and YNFKEQ. V lost 1 base and J lost 4, with 11 bases in between. In nucleotides, the CDR3 is TGTGCCAGCAGCCAAGGATGGGAAGAGTACGAGCAGTACTTC. Translating gives CASSQGWEEYEQYF.

The genes are TRBV20-1 and TRBJ2-6, with TRBD2 matching 13 bases. The CDR3 extends over 18 amino acids. The V segment lost 0 bases and the J segment 3 bases; nucleotides outside the gene matches: 5. Per the germline V gene, CDR1 is DFQATT and CDR2 is SNEGSKA (reference sequence). The CDR3 sequence is CSARDAGTSGIGANVLTF. CDR3 coding DNA: TGCAGTGCTAGAGATGCCGGGACTAGCGGGATTGGGGCCAACGTCCTGACTTTC.